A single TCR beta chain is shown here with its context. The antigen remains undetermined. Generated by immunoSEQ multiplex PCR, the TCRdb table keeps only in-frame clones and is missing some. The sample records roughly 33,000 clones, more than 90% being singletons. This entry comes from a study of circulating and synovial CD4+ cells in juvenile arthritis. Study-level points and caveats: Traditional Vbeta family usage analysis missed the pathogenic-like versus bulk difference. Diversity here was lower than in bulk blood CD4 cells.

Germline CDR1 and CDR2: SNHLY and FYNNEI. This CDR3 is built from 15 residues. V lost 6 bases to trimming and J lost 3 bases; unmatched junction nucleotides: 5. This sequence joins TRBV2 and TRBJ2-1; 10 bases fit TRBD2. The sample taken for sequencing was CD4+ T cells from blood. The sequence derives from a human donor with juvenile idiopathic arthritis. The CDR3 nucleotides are TGTGCCAGCAGCAAGGGACTAGCGAGCTACAATGAGCAGTTCTTC. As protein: CASSKGLASYNEQFF.